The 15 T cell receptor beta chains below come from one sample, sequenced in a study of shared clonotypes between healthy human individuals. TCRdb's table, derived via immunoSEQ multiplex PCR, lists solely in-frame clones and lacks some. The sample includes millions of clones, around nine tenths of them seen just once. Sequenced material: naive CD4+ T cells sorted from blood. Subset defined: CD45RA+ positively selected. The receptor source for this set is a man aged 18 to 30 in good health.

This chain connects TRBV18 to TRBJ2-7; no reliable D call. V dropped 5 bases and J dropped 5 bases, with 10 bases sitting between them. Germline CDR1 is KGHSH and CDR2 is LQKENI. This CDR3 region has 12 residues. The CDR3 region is CASSSNWDEQYF. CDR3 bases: TGTGCCAGCTCATCCAACTGGGACGAGCAGTACTTC. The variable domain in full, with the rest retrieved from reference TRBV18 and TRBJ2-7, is NAGVMQNPRHLVRRRGQEARLRCSPMKGHSHVYWYRQLPEEGLKFMVYLQKENIIDESGMPKERFSAEFPKEGPSILRIQQVVRGDSAAYFCASSSNWDEQYFGPGTRLTVT.

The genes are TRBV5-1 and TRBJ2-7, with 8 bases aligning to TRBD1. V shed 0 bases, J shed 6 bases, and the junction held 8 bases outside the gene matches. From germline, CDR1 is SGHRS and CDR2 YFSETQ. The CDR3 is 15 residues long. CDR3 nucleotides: TGCGCCAGCAGCTTGGCCGGACAGGGAGGAAGCGAGCAGTACTTC. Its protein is CASSLAGQGGSEQYF.

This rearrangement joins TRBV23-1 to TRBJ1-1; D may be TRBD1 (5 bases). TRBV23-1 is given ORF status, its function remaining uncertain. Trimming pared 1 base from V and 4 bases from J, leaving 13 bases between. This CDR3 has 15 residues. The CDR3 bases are TGCGCCAGCAGTCAATTCGTCCGGGACGGCACTGAAGCTTTCTTT. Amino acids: CASSQFVRDGTEAFF.

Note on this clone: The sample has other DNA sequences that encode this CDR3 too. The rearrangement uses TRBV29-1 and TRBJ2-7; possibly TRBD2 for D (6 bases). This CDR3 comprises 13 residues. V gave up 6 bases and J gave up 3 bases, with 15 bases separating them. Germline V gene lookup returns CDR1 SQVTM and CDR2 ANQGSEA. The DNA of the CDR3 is TGCAGCGTCCGGGCCGGGGGTTACTACGAGCAGTACTTC. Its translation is CSVRAGGYYEQYF.

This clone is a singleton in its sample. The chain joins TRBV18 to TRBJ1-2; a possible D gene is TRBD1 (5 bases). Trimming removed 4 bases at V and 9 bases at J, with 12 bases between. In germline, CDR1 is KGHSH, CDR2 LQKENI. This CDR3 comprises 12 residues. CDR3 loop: CASSLTRESYTF. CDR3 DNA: TGTGCCAGCTCACTTACCAGGGAAAGCTACACCTTC.

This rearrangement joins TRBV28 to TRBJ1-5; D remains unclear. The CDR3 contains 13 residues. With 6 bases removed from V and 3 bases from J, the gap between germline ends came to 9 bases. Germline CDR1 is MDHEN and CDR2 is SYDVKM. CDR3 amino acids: CASSTPDNQPQHF. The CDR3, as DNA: TGTGCCAGCAGCACCCCGGACAATCAGCCCCAGCATTTT.

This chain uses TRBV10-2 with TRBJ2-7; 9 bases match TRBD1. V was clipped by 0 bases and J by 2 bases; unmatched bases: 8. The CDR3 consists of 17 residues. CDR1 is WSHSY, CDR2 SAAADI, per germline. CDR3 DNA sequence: TGCGCCAGCAGTGAGTCGGACGGGACAGGGCTTGCCTACGAGCAGTACTTC. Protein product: CASSESDGTGLAYEQYF.

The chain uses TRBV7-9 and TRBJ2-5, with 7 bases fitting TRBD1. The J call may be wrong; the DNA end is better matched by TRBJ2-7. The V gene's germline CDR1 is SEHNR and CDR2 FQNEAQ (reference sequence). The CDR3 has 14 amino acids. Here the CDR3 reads CASSFRQGNYEQYF. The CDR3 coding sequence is TGTGCCAGCAGCTTTCGACAGGGAAACTACGAGCAGTACTTC.

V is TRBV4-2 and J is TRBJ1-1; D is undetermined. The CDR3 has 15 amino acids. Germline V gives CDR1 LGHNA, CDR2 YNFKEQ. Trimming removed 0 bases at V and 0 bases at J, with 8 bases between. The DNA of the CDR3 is TGTGCCAGCAGCCAAGATGAGATCATGAACACTGAAGCTTTCTTT. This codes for CASSQDEIMNTEAFF.

The chain's CDR3 is CASSFRGSDNEQFF. The DNA for the CDR3 is TGCGCCAGCAGCTTCCGGGGTAGCGACAATGAGCAGTTCTTC. The gene calls are TRBV5-1 and TRBJ2-1; D might be TRBD2 (5 bases). V was pared by 2 bases and J by 5 bases, with 11 bases between. CDR3 length: 14 residues. In germline, CDR1 is SGHRS, CDR2 YFSETQ.

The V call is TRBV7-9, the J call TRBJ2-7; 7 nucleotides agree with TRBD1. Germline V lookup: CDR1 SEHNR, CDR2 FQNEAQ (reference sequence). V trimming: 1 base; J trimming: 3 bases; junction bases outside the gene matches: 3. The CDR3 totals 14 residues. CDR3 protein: CASSLGGQHYEQYF. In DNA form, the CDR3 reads TGTGCCAGCAGCTTAGGGGGACAGCACTACGAGCAGTACTTC.

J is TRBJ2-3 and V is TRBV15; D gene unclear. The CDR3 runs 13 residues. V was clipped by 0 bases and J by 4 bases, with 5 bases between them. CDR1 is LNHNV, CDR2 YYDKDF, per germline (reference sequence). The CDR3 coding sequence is TGTGCCACCAGCAGAGATTTTTCAGATACGCAGTATTTT. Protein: CATSRDFSDTQYF. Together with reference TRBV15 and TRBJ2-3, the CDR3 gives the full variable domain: DAMVIQNPRYQVTQFGKPVTLSCSQTLNHNVMYWYQQKSSQAPKLLFHYYDKDFNNEADTPDNFQSRRPNTSFCFLDIRSPGLGDTAMYLCATSRDFSDTQYFGPGTRLTVL.

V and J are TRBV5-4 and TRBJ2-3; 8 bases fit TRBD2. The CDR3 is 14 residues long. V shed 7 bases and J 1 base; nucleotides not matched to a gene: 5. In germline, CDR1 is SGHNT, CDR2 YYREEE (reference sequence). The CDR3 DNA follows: TGTGCCAGCGCGAGCGGGGGAGGCACAGATACGCAGTATTTT. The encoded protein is CASASGGGTDTQYF. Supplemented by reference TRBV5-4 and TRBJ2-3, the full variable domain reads ETGVTQSPTHLIKTRGQQVTLRCSSQSGHNTVSWYQQALGQGPQFIFQYYREEENGRGNFPPRFSGLQFPNYSSELNVNALELDDSALYLCASASGGGTDTQYFGPGTRLTVL.

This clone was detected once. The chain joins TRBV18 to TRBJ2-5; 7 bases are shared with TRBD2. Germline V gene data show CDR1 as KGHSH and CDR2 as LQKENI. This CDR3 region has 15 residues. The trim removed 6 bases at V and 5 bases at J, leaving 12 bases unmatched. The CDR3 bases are TGTGCCAGCTCCACGACACACCGGGGAGGGGAGACCCAGTACTTC. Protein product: CASSTTHRGGETQYF.

The CDR3 sequence is CASSLEAYSTDTQYF. CDR3 DNA sequence: TGCGCCAGCAGCTTGGAGGCCTATTCCACAGATACGCAGTATTTT. The rearrangement joins TRBV5-1 to TRBJ2-3; D gene ambiguous. The CDR3 sequence is 15 residues long. Trimming removed 0 bases from V and 2 bases from J, with 10 bases in between. Germline V lookup: CDR1 SGHRS, CDR2 YFSETQ.